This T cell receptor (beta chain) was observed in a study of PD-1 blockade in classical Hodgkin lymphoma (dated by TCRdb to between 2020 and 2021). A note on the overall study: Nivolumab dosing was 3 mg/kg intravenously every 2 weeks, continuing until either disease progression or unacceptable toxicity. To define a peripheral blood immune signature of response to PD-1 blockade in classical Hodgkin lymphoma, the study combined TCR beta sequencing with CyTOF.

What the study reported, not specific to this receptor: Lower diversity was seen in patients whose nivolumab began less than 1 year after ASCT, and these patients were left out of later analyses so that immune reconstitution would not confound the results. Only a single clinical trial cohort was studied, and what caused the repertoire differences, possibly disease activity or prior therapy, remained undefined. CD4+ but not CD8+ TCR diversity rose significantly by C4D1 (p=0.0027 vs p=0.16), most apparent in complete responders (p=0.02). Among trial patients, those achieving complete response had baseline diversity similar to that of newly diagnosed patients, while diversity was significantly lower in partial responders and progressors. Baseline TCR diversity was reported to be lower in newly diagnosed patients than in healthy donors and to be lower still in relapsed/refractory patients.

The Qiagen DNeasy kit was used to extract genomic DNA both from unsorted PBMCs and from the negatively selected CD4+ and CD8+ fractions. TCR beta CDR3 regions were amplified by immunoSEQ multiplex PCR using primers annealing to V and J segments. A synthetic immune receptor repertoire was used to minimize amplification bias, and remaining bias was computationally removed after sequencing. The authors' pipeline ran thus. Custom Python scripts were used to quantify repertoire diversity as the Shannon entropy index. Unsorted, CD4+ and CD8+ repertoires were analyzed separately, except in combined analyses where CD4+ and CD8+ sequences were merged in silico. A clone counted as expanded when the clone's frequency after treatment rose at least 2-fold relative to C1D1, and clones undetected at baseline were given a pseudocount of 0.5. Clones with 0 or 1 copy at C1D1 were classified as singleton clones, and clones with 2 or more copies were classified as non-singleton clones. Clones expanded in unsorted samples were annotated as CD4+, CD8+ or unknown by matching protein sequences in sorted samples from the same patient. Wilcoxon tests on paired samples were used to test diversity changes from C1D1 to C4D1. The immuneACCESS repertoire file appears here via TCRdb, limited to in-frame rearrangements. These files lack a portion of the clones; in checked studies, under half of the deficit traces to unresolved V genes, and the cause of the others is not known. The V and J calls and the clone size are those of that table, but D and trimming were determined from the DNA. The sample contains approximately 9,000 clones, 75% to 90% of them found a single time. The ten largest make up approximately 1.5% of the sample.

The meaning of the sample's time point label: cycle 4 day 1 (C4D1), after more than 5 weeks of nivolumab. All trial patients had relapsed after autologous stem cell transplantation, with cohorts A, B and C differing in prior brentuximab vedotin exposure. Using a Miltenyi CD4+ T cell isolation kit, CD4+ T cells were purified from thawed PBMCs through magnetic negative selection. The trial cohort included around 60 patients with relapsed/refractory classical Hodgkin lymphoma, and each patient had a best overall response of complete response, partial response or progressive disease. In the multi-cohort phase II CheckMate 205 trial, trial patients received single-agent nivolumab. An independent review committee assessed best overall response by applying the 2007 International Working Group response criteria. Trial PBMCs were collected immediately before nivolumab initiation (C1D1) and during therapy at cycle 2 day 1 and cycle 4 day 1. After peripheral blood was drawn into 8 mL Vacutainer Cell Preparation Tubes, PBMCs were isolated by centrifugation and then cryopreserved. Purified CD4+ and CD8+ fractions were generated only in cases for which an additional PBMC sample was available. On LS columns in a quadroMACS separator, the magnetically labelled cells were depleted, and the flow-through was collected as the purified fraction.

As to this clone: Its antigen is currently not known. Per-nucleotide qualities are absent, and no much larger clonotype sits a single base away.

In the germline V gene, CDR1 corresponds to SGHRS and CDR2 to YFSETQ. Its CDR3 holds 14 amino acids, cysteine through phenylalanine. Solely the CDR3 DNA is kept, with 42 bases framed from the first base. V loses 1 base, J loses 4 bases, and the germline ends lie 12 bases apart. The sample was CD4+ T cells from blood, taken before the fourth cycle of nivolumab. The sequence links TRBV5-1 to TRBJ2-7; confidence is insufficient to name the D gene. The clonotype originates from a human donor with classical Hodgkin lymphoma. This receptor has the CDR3 CASSLSSLAYEQYF. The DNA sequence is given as TGCGCCAGCAGCTTGTCCAGCCTTGCTTACGAGCAGTACTTC.